Below, one T cell receptor beta chain is given with its context. The CDR3 is 15 amino acids. In germline, CDR1 is SSHAT, CDR2 FNYEAQ (reference sequence). The V end was cut by 5 bases, the J end by 2 bases, with 10 bases between. The entry originates in a study of blood T cell repertoires in COVID-19. Whole-study context: The United States, Italy and Spain supplied acute and convalescent COVID-19 samples.

In the source study's methods: For nucleated cells, counts were estimated from reference gene primer amplification. The data were produced by immunoSEQ multiplex PCR, yet TCRdb's version contains in-frame clones alone and is incomplete. The V and J calls and clone size were taken over from that table, and D and trimming were inferred from the DNA. Of roughly 140,000 clones listed, 76% were seen once; the top ten hold 3.5% to 4.5%. The rearrangement joins TRBV7-7 to TRBJ2-6; D may be TRBD2 (5 bases). The source material was peripheral blood. The sequence was obtained from a man aged 60-69 years with acute or convalescent COVID-19. The DNA of the CDR3 is TGTGCCAGCAGCCTCACCGGGGCTGGGGCCAACGTCCTGACTTTC. Amino acids: CASSLTGAGANVLTF.